The 7 T cell receptor beta chains below all came from one sample that was sequenced in a study of identical twins (dated by TCRdb to the mid-2010s). Libraries were constructed by 5' RACE. Instrument on record: Illumina HiSeq 2000. TCRdb's own reprocessing of the public reads used fastp at Q25 and MiXCR and kept productive beta chains. One record per CDR3 amino acid sequence lists the most common genes and DNA. Across this sample there are about 720,000 distinct CDR3 sequences, with around a sixth seen only once. In total, the top ten clones hold approximately 14% of the sample. This same sample was also part of a study on T cells expressing NK-cell markers.

The sample comprised PBMCs. These receptors came from a woman aged 18-29 years in good health.

The chain employs TRBV9 and TRBJ2-1, with D unclear. Trimming removed 0 bases from V and 8 bases from J, with 15 bases in between. Looked up from germline, CDR1 is SGDLS and CDR2 is YYNGEE. The CDR3 runs 15 residues. The CDR3 DNA is TGTGCCAGCAGCGTAGTCGAAGATTTGGCTCATGAGCAGTTCTTC. Its translation: CASSVVEDLAHEQFF. Based on the CDR3 plus reference TRBV9 and TRBJ2-1, the full variable domain is DSGVTQTPKHLITATGQRVTLRCSPRSGDLSVYWYQQSLDQGLQFLIQYYNGEERAKGNILERFSAQQFPDLHSELNLSSLELGDSALYFCASSVVEDLAHEQFFGPGTRLTVL.

This clonotype was found a few times. V usage is TRBV20-1 and J usage is TRBJ2-5; D is uncertain. CDR3 size: 14 residues. CDR1 DFQATT and CDR2 SNEGSKA come from the germline V gene (reference sequence). The V and J ends lost 4 bases and 4 bases respectively, with 16 bases between them. In DNA form, the CDR3 reads TGCAGTGCTAACCGAGGTACCACCAGAGAGACCCAGTACTTC. It codes for CSANRGTTRETQYF.

This clonotype was counted a few times. The rearrangement links TRBV12-3 or TRBV12-4 to TRBJ2-1, with TRBD2 identical over 14 bases. CDR3 size: 18 residues. After removal of 6 bases from V and 2 bases from J, the junction contained 9 bases not matched to a gene. The CDR3 loop is CASRSGTSGSAAYNEQFF. Written as DNA, the CDR3 is TGTGCCAGCAGGTCCGGGACTAGCGGGAGTGCGGCCTACAATGAGCAGTTCTTC.

The rearrangement links TRBV6-1 to TRBJ1-2; 7 bases match TRBD1. CDR3 size: 13 residues. CDR1 is MNHNS, CDR2 SASEGT, per germline. With 6 bases clipped from V and 4 bases from J, the junction kept 5 bases outside the gene matches. Here the CDR3 DNA reads TGTGCCAGCAGCAGCAGGGGGTTCTATGGCTACACCTTC. Amino acid sequence: CASSSRGFYGYTF.

The chain combines TRBV12-3 or TRBV12-4 with TRBJ1-1; D remains ambiguous. Trimming shortened V by 4 bases and J by 2 bases, and 11 bases separated the two germline ends. The CDR3 covers 14 residues. The CDR3, as DNA: TGTGCCAGCAGTTCCGGCTTCGCTAACACTGAAGCTTTCTTT. Amino acids: CASSSGFANTEAFF.

This clonotype appeared a few times. The chain has TRBV15 and TRBJ1-5, with unresolved D. The V gene lost 2 bases and the J gene lost 7 bases, with 12 bases spanning the gap. This CDR3 region has 14 residues. In germline, CDR1 is LNHNV, CDR2 YYDKDF (reference sequence). CDR3 loop: CATSRLEVGQPQHF. Written as DNA, the CDR3 is TGTGCCACCAGCAGATTAGAGGTGGGCCAGCCCCAGCATTTT.

This clonotype was detected a few times. The V gene is TRBV18, the J gene TRBJ2-7; 11 bases match TRBD1. CDR1 is KGHSH, CDR2 LQKENI, per germline. V lost 6 bases, J lost 5 bases, and 3 bases stayed unmatched. This CDR3 has 13 residues. The CDR3 nucleotides read TGTGCCAGCTCGCGGACAGGGGGCAACGAGCAGTACTTC. Protein: CASSRTGGNEQYF.